This T cell receptor beta chain was sequenced for a study of spatial heterogeneity in lung cancer. Findings and caveats of the study: Ubiquitous, expanded tumor-derived TCRs were more frequently observed in blood at resection than at follow-up.

The CDR3 extends over 16 amino acids. Germline lookup yields CDR1 SGHNT and CDR2 YYREEE (reference sequence). The V gene end was trimmed by 4 bases and the J gene end by 7 bases; junction bases not matched to a gene: 8. Time point in this sample: blood at routine non-recurrence follow-up after resection. This clonotype occurred many times. Antigen unknown. Each CDR3 protein gets one entry after TCRdb re-called the 5' RACE reads with MiXCR. Seen here are some 16,000 distinct CDR3 sequences, about 18% observed once, and the top ten hold about 6.6%. The chain couples TRBV5-4 to TRBJ1-6, with 10 positions matching TRBD1. This clonotype was sampled from a male donor with early-stage non-small cell lung cancer. The starting material was PBMCs, obtained at follow-up. The CDR3, as DNA: TGTGCCAGCAGCCCGGGACAGGGGAGCTCCAATTCACCCCTCCACTTT. Translated, it gives CASSPGQGSSNSPLHF.